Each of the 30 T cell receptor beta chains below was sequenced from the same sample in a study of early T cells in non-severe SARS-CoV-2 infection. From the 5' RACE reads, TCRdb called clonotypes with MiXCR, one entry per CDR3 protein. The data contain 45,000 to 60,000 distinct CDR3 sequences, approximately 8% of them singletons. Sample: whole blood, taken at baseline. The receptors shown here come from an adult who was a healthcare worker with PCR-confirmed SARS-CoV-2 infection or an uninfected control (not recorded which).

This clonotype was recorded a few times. The CDR3: CASRDRGHTGELFF. CDR3 nucleotide sequence: TGTGCCAGTAGAGACAGGGGGCACACCGGGGAGCTGTTTTTT. This chain joins TRBV19 and TRBJ2-2; 10 bases match TRBD1. The CDR3 consists of 14 residues. Germline V lookup: CDR1 LNHDA, CDR2 SQIVND (reference sequence). V shed 6 bases, J shed 3 bases, and the junction held 1 base outside the gene matches.

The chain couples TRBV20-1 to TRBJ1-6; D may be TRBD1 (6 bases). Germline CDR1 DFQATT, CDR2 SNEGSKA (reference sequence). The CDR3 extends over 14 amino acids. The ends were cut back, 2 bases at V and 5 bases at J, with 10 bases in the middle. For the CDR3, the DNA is TGCAGTGCTAGATATGCAGGGGATAATTCACCCCTCCACTTT. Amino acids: CSARYAGDNSPLHF.

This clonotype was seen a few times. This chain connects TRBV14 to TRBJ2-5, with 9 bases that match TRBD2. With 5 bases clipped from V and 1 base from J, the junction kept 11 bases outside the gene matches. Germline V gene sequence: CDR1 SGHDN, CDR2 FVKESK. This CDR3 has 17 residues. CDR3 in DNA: TGTGCCAGCAGCACTATGGTTGGTAGCGGGAGCCAAGAGACCCAGTACTTC. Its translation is CASSTMVGSGSQETQYF.

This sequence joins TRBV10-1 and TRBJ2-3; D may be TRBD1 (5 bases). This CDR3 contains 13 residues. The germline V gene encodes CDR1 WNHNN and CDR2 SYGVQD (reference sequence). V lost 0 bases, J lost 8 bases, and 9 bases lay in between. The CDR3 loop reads CASSESTRGTQYF. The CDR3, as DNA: TGCGCCAGCAGTGAGTCGACAAGGGGTACGCAGTATTTT.

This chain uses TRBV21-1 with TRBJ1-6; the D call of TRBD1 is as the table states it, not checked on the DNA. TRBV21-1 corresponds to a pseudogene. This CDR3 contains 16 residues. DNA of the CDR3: TGTGCCAGCAGCATCCGGGACGCAACCAGCCAAGAACCCCTCCACTTT. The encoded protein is CASSIRDATSQEPLHF.

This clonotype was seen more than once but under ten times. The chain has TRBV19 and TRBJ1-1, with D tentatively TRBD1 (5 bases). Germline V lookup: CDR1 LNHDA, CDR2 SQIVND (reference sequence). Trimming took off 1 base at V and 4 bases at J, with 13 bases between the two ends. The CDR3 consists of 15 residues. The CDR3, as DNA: TGTGCCAGTAGTATAGTGACACCGGGGGGCACTGAAGCTTTCTTT. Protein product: CASSIVTPGGTEAFF.

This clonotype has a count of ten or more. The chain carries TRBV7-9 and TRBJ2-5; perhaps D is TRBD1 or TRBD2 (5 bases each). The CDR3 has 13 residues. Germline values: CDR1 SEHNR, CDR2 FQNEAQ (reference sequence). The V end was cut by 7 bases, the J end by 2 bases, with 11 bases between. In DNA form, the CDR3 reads TGTGCCAGCACCGAGGGGCTGCAAGAGACCCAGTACTTC. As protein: CASTEGLQETQYF.

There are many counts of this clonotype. The CDR3 reads CASSSLRSTDTQYF. The CDR3 nucleotides read TGTGCCAGCAGCTCCCTCAGGAGCACAGATACGCAGTATTTT. V usage is TRBV11-2 and J usage is TRBJ2-3; D call uncertain. This CDR3 spans 14 amino acids. Germline CDR1 and CDR2: SGHAT and FQNNGV. V was clipped by 4 bases and J by 0 bases, with 8 bases between them.

The CDR3 DNA sequence: TGCGCCAGCAGCCAAGATGGTAACTCGTACAATGAGCAGTTCTTC. It encodes CASSQDGNSYNEQFF. The rearrangement links TRBV4-1 to TRBJ2-1; D unclear. This CDR3 region has 15 residues. V lost 0 bases, J lost 4 bases, and 10 bases lay in between. Looked up from germline, CDR1 is MGHRA and CDR2 is YSYEKL.

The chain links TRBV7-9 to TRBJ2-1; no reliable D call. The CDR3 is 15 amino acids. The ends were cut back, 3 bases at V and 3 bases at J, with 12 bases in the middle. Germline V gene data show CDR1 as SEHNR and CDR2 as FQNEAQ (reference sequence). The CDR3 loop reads CASSFGYGGYNEQFF. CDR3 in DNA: TGTGCCAGCAGCTTCGGATACGGCGGCTACAATGAGCAGTTCTTC.

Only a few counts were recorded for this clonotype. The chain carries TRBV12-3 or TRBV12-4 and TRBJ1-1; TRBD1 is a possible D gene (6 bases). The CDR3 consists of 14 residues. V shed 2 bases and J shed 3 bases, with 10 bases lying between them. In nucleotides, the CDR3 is TGTGCCAGCAGTTTATGGGGGGCTGACACTGAAGCTTTCTTT. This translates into CASSLWGADTEAFF.

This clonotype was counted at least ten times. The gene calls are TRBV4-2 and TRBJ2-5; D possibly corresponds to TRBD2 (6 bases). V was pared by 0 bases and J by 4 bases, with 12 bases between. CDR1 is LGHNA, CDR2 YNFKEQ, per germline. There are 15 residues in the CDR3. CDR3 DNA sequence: TGTGCCAGCAGCCAAGATAAACTAGCCGGAGAGACCCAGTACTTC. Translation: CASSQDKLAGETQYF.

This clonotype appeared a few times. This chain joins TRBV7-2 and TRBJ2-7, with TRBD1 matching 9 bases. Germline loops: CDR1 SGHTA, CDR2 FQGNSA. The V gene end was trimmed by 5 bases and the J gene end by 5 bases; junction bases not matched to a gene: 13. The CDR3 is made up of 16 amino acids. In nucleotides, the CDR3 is TGTGCCAGCAGCCTGTCCCGGGACAGGGCGAGCCACGAGCAGTACTTC. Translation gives CASSLSRDRASHEQYF.

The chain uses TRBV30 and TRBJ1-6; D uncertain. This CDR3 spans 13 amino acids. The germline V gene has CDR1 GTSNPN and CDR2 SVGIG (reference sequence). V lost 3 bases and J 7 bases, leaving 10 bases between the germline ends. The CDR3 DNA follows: TGTGCCTGGAGGTATTCTGCCAATTCACCCCTCCACTTT. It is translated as CAWRYSANSPLHF.

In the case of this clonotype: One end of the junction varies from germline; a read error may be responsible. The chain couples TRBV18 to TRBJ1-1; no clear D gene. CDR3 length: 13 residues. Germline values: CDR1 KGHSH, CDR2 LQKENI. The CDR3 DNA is TGTGCCAGCTCACCACTGCTGGAGCCTGAAGCCTTCTTT. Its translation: CASSPLLEPEAFF.

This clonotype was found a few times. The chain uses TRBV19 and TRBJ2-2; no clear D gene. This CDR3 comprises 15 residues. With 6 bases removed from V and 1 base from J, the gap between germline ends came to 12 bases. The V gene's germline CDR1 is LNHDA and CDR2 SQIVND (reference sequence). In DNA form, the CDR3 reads TGTGCCAGTAGCCCCCCGCCACAGAACACCGGGGAGCTGTTTTTT. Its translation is CASSPPPQNTGELFF.

For the CDR3, the DNA is TGTGCCAGCAGCGTTACAGGGTTAGAAGCTTTCTTT. This gives the protein CASSVTGLEAFF. V is TRBV11-3 and J is TRBJ1-1, with D perhaps matching TRBD1 (6 bases). Trimming removed 5 bases from V and 8 bases from J, with 12 bases in between. Germline V gives CDR1 SGHNT, CDR2 YENEEA. The CDR3 is 12 amino acids.

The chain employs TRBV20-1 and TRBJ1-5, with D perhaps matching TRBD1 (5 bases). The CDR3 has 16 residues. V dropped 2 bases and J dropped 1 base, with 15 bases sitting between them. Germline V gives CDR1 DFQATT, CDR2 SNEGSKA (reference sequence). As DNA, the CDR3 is TGCAGTGCTAGAAGGGGTAGGGACGGAAGCAATCAGCCCCAGCATTTT. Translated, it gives CSARRGRDGSNQPQHF.

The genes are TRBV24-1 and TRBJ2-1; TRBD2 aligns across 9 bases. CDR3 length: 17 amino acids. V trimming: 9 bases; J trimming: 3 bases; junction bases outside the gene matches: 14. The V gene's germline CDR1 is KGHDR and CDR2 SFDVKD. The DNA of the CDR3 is TGTGCCACCCCACTAGCGGGCGTAAAACTAATCTACAATGAGCAGTTCTTC. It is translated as CATPLAGVKLIYNEQFF.

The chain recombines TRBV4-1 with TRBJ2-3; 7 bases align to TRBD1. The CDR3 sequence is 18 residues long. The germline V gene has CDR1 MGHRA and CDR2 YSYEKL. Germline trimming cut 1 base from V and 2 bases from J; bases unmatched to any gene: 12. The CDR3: CASSQVIDATGYTDTQYF. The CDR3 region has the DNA TGCGCCAGCAGCCAAGTTATTGATGCGACAGGGTACACAGATACGCAGTATTTT.

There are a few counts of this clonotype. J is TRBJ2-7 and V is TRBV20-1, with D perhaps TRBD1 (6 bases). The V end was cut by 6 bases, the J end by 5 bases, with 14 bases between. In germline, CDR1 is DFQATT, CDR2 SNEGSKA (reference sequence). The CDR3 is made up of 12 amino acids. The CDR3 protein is CSAVGQSHEQYF. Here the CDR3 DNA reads TGCAGTGCGGTCGGACAGTCTCACGAGCAGTACTTC.

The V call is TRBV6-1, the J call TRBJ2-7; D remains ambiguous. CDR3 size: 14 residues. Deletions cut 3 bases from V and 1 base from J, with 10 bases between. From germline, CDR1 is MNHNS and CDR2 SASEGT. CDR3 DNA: TGTGCCAGCAGTGATATGACACTATCCTACGAGCAGTACTTC. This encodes CASSDMTLSYEQYF.

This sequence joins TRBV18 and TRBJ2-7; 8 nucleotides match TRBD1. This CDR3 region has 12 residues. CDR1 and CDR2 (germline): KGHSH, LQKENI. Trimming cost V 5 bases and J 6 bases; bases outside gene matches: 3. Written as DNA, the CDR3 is TGTGCCAGCTCAACTGGGACAGGCGAGCAGTACTTC. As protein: CASSTGTGEQYF.

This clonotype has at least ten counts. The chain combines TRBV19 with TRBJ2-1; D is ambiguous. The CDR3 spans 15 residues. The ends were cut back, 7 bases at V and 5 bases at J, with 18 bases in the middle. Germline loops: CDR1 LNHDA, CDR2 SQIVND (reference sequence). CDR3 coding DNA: TGTGCCAGTACCGGTTGGGCTTCTGGAGACAATGAGCAGTTCTTC. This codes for CASTGWASGDNEQFF. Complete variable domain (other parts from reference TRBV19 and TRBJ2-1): DGGITQSPKYLFRKEGQNVTLSCEQNLNHDAMYWYRQDPGQGLRLIYYSQIVNDFQKGDIAEGYSVSREKKESFPLTVTSAQKNPTAFYLCASTGWASGDNEQFFGPGTRLTVL.

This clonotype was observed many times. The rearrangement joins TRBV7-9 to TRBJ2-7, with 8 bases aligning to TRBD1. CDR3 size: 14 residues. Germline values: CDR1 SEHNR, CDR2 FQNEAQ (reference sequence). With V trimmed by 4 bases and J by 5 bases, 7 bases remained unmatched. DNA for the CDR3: TGTGCCAGCAGCTCCCCGGACAGGGTCCACGAGCAGTACTTC. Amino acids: CASSSPDRVHEQYF. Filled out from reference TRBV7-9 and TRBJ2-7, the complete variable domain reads DTGVSQNPRHKITKRGQNVTFRCDPISEHNRLYWYRQTLGQGPEFLTYFQNEAQLEKSRLLSDRFSAERPKGSFSTLEIQRTEQGDSAMYLCASSSPDRVHEQYFGPGTRLTVT.

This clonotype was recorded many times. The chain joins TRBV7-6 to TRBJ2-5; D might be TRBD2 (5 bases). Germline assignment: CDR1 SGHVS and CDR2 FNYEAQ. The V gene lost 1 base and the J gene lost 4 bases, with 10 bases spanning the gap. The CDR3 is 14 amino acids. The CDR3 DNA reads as TGTGCCAGCAGCTTAGGTCCGGCGGGAGAGACCCAGTACTTC. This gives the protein CASSLGPAGETQYF.

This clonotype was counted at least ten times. The CDR3 nucleotides read TGCGCCAGCAGCCAAGATATGGCCAGTTCTTCTCTGCCTATGGAAGCTTTCTTT. Residues: CASSQDMASSSLPMEAFF. The chain couples TRBV4-1 to TRBJ1-1; no clear D. Germline V gene sequence: CDR1 MGHRA, CDR2 YSYEKL. The CDR3 loop spans 18 amino acids. Deletions cut 0 bases from V and 8 bases from J, with 25 bases between.

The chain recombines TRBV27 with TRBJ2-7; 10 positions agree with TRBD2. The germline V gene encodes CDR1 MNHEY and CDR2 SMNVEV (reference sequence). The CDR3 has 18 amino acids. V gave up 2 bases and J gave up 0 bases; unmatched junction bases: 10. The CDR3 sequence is CASSLGPPGLAISYEQYF. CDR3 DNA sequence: TGTGCCAGCAGTTTAGGACCTCCGGGACTAGCGATCTCCTACGAGCAGTACTTC.

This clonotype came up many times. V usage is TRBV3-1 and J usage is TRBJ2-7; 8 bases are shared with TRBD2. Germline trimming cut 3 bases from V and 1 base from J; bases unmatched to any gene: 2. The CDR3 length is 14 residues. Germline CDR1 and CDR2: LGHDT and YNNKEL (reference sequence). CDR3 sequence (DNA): TGTGCCAGCAGCCATTCTAGCGGGTCCTACGAGCAGTACTTC. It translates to CASSHSSGSYEQYF.

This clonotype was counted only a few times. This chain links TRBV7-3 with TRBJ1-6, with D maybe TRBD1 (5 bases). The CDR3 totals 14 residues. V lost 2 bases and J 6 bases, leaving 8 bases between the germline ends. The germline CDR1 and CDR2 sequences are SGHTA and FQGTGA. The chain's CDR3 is CASSLGGPNSPLHF. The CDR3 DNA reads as TGTGCCAGCAGCTTAGGGGGACCTAATTCACCCCTCCACTTT.